Sequencing of this TCR beta chain was carried out in a study of cytomegalovirus exposure and HLA in healthy donors. Study conclusions and caveats: Rarity characterized most TCR sequences, yet some public TCRs appeared in many donors. As a later analysis showed, a missense DCLRE1C variant was linked to trimming of TCR beta V- and J-genes. The authors later found HLA-associated TCR beta chains more clonally expanded than equally common others.

Regarding this clone: Antigen: not known.

Researchers ran the PCR with 60 Vbeta and 13 Jbeta primers. TCRdb's copy holds only in-frame clones and misses some; the assay was immunoSEQ multiplex PCR. This sample has some 130,000 clones; approximately 60% occur once, and the top ten carry about 1.5%. The origin of this receptor is a human donor in good health. Sequencing was carried out using PBMCs.

The CDR3 sequence is CASSVESGVGNTIYF. As DNA, the CDR3 is TGTGCCAGCAGCGTAGAGTCGGGGGTCGGAAACACCATATATTTT. V usage is TRBV9 and J usage is TRBJ1-3; D possibly corresponds to TRBD1 (5 bases). Germline V gene lookup returns CDR1 SGDLS and CDR2 YYNGEE. The CDR3 spans 15 residues. Trimming took off 0 bases at V and 4 bases at J, with 11 bases between the two ends.